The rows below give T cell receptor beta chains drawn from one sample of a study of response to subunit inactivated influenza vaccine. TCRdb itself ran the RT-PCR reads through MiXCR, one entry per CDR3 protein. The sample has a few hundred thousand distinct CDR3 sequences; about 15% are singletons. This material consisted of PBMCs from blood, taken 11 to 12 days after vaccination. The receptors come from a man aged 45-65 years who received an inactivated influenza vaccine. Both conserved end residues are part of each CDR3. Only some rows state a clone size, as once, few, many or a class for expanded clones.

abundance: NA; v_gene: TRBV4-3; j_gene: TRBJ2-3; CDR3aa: CASSQDPSDSNTDTQYF
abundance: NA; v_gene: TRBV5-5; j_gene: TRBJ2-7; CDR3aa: CASSLAGYHEQYF
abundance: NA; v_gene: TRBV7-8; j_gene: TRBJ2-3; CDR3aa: CASSLRQGGGDTQYF
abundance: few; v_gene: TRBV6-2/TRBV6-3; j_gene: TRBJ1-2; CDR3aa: CASSYSDRDYYGYTF
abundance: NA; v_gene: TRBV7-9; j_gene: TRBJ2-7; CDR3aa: CASSPSGGLGSEQYF
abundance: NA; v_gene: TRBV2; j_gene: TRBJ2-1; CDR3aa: CASAGQQSYNEQFF
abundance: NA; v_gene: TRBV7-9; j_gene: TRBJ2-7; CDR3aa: CASSQDTDFYEQYF
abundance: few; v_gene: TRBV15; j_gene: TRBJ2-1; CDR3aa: CATSRDFNEQFF
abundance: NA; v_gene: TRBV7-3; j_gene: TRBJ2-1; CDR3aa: CASSSTVESGRTSNEQFF
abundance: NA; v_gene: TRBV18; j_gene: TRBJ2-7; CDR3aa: CASSPRQIYEQYF
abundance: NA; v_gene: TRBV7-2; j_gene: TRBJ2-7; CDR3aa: CASSLDASGSSYEQYF
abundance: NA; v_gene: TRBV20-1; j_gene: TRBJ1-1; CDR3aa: CSAVVGTSAAEAFF
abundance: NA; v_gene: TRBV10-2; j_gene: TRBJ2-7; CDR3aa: CASRLGQRAYEQYF
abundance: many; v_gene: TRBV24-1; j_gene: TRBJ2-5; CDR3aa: CATSGQANQETQYF
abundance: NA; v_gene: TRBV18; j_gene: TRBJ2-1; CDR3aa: CASSRASGTGNEQFF
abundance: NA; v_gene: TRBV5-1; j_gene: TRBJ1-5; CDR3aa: CARWTGRDNQPQHF
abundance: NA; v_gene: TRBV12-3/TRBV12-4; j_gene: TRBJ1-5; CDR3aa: CASRADRGSYQPQHF
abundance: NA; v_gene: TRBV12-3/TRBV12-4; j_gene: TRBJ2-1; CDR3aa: CASSLIPSGRNEQFF
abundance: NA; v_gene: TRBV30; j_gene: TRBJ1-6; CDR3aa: CAWSAVWGVNSPLHF
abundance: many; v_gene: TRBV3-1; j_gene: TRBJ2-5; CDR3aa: CASSQGLGQETQYF
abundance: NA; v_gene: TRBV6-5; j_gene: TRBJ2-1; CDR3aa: CASSYSMGIVFF
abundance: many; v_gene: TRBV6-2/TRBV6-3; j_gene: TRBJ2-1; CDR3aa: CASSNPPGEQFF
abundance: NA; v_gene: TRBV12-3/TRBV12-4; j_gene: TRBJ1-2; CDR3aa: CASSFGDFNYGYTF
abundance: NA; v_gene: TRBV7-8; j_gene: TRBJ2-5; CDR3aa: CASSRPGLETQYF
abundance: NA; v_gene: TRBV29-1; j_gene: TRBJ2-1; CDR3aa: CSVDQLLAGMYNEQFF
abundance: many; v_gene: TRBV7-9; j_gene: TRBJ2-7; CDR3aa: CASSLAGQGGYEQYF
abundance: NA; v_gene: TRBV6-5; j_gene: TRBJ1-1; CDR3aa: CASSYSFTGMNTEAFF
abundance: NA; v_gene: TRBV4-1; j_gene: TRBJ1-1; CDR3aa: CASSQAVYTEAFF
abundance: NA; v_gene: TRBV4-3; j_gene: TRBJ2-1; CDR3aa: CASSQDRAGSRNEQFF
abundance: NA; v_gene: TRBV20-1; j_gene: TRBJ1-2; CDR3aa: CSASPGTGGRVGGYTF
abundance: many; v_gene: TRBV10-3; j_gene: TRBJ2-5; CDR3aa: CAISRVSSKIETQYF
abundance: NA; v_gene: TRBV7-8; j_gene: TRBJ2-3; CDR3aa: CASSLGQQADTQYF
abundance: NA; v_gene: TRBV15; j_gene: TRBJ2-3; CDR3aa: CATRISPDLTDTQYF
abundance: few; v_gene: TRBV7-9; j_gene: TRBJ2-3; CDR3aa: CASSHPGQGSTDTQYF
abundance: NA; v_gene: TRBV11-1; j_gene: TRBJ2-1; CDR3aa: CASSTGQGGFYEQFF
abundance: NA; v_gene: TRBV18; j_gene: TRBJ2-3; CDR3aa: CASSAYNRDTQYF